These 3 T cell receptor beta chains were all obtained from the same sample, sequenced in a study of cytomegalovirus exposure and HLA in healthy donors. It was with 60 Vbeta and 13 Jbeta primers that the PCR ran. Some clones are missing from TCRdb's copy, which holds only in-frame ones; the method was immunoSEQ multiplex PCR. Among roughly 160,000 clones listed, about four fifths were seen once. The sequencing sample was made of PBMCs. The receptors come from a woman aged 50 to 65 in good health and CMV-seronegative.

The chain links TRBV7-9 to TRBJ1-1, with TRBD1 matching 9 bases. Germline CDR1 SEHNR, CDR2 FQNEAQ (reference sequence). This CDR3 is 16 amino acids long. Germline trimming cut 5 bases from V and 4 bases from J; bases unmatched to any gene: 11. The CDR3 reads CASSPAQGALSTEAFF. The DNA of the CDR3 is TGTGCCAGCAGCCCAGCACAGGGGGCGCTTAGCACTGAAGCTTTCTTT.

The chain is built from TRBV28 and TRBJ1-4; 7 nucleotides match TRBD1. The CDR3 covers 14 residues. Unmatched junction bases numbered 4, after V lost 7 bases and J lost 2 bases. CDR1 MDHEN and CDR2 SYDVKM come from the germline V gene. The CDR3 DNA reads as TGTGCCAGCACCAAACAGGGGACTAATGAAAAACTGTTTTTT. Translation gives CASTKQGTNEKLFF.

The rearrangement joins TRBV5-1 to TRBJ2-7, with D maybe TRBD2 (5 bases). The CDR3 has 14 residues. The germline V gene has CDR1 SGHRS and CDR2 YFSETQ. V was clipped by 4 bases and J by 3 bases, with 14 bases between them. CDR3 sequence: CASSVAYGVYEQYF. The CDR3 region has the DNA TGCGCCAGCAGCGTGGCTTACGGGGTCTACGAGCAGTACTTC.